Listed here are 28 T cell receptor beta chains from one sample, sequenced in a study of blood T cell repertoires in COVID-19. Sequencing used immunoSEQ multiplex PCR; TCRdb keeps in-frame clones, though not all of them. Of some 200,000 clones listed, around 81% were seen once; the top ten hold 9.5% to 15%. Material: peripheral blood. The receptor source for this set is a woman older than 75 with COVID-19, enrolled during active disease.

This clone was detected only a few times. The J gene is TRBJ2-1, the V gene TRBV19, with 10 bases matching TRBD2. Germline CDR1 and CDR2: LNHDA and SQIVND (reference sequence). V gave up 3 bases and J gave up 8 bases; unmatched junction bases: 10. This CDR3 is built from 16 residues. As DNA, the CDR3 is TGTGCCAGTAGTATGGTCGCACTAGCGGGAAGAGATGAGCAGTTCTTC. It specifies CASSMVALAGRDEQFF.

This chain's CDR3 is CASRDRGGDTGELFF. The DNA for the CDR3 is TGCGCCAGCAGGGACAGGGGTGGAGACACCGGGGAGCTGTTTTTT. The rearrangement uses TRBV10-1 and TRBJ2-2, with TRBD1 matching over 9 bases. Germline V gives CDR1 WNHNN, CDR2 SYGVQD (reference sequence). CDR3 length: 15 residues. The V and J ends lost 6 bases and 3 bases, in that order; junction bases with no gene match: 5.

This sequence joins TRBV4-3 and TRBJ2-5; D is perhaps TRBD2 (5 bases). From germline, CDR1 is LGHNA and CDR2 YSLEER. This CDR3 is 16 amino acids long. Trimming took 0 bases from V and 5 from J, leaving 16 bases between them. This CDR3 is CASSQERSASMETQYF. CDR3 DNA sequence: TGCGCCAGCAGCCAAGAAAGGTCTGCTAGCATGGAGACCCAGTACTTC.

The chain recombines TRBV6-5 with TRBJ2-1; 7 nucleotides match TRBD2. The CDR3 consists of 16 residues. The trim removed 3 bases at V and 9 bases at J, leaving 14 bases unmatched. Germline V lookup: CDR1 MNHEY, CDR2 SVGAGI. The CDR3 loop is CASSYWMGGSVGEQFF. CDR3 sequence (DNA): TGTGCCAGCAGTTATTGGATGGGCGGGAGTGTTGGTGAGCAGTTCTTC.

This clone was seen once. CDR3 sequence: CASSQDIRTGAYYEQYF. The DNA for the CDR3 is TGCGCCAGCAGCCAAGACATAAGGACAGGGGCATACTACGAGCAGTACTTC. The chain uses TRBV4-3 and TRBJ2-7; 9 nucleotides agree with TRBD1. V was clipped by 0 bases and J by 3 bases; unmatched bases: 9. Per the germline V gene, CDR1 is LGHNA and CDR2 is YSLEER. The CDR3 spans 17 residues.

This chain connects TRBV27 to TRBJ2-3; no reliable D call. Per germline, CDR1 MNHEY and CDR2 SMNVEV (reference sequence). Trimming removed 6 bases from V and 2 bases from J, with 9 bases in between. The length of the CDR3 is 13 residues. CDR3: CASSSHYTDTQYF. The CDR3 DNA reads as TGTGCCAGCAGCTCCCACTACACAGATACGCAGTATTTT.

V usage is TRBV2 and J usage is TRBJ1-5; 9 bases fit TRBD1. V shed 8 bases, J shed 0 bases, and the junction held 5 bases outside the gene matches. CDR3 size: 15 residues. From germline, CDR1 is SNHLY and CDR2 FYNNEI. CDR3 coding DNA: TGTGCCAGCGTCAGGACAGGGGATAGCAATCAGCCCCAGCATTTT. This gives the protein CASVRTGDSNQPQHF.

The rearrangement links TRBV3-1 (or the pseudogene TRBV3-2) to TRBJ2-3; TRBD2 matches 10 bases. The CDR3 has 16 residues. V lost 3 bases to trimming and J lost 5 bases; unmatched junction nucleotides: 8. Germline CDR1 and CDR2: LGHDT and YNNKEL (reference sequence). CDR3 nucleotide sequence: TGTGCCAGCAGCCAGTTTCTAGCGGGAGTAGGAGATACGCAGTATTTT. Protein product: CASSQFLAGVGDTQYF.

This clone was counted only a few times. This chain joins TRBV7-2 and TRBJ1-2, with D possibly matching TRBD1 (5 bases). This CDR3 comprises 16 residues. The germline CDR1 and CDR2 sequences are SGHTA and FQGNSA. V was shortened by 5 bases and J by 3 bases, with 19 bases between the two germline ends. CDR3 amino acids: CASSPPPGVVDYGYTF. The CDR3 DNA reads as TGTGCCAGCAGCCCCCCTCCGGGGGTTGTGGACTATGGCTACACCTTC.

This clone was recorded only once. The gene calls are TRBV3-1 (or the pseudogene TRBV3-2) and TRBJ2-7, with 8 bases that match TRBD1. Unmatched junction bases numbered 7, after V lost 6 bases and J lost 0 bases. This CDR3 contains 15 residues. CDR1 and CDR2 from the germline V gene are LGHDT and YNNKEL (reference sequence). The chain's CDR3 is CASRLGQASSYEQYF. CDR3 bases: TGTGCCAGCAGGTTGGGACAGGCAAGCTCCTACGAGCAGTACTTC.

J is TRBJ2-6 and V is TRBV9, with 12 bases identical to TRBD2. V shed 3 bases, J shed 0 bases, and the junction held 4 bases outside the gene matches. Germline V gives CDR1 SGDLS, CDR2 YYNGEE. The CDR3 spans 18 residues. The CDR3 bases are TGTGCCAGCAGCGGCCTAGCGGGGGGGCTCTCTGGGGCCAACGTCCTGACTTTC. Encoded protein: CASSGLAGGLSGANVLTF. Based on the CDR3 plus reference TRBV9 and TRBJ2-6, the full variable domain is DSGVTQTPKHLITATGQRVTLRCSPRSGDLSVYWYQQSLDQGLQFLIQYYNGEERAKGNILERFSAQQFPDLHSELNLSSLELGDSALYFCASSGLAGGLSGANVLTFGAGSRLTVL.

The CDR3, as DNA: TGTGCCAGCAGCCCAGGGGGGTTGGATGAAAAACTGTTTTTT. Encoded protein: CASSPGGLDEKLFF. The chain recombines TRBV9 with TRBJ1-4, with TRBD1 matching over 7 bases. This CDR3 has 14 residues. V shed 4 bases, J shed 6 bases, and the junction held 6 bases outside the gene matches. From germline, CDR1 is SGDLS and CDR2 YYNGEE. Complete variable domain (other parts from reference TRBV9 and TRBJ1-4): DSGVTQTPKHLITATGQRVTLRCSPRSGDLSVYWYQQSLDQGLQFLIQYYNGEERAKGNILERFSAQQFPDLHSELNLSSLELGDSALYFCASSPGGLDEKLFFGSGTQLSVL.

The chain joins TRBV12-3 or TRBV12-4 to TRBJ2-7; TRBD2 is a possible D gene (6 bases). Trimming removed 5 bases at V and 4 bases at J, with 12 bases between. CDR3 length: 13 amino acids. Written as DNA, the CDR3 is TGTGCCAGCAGTCTTCTAGCGCGGTACGAGCAGTACTTC. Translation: CASSLLARYEQYF.

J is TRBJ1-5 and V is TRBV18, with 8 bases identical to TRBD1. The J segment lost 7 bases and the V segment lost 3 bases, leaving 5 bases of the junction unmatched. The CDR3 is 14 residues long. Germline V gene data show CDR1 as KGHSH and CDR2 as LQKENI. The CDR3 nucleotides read TGTGCCAGCTCACCGGACAGGGCGGGGCAGCCCCAGCATTTT. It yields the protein CASSPDRAGQPQHF.

The CDR3 DNA is TGTGCCAGCAGTGATGACAGCGTCTATGGCTACACCTTC. This translates into CASSDDSVYGYTF. The V and J genes are TRBV2 and TRBJ1-2, with D possibly matching TRBD1 (5 bases). Germline-derived CDR1 and CDR2 are SNHLY and FYNNEI. Deletions cut 3 bases from V and 4 bases from J, with 9 bases between. The CDR3 is made up of 13 amino acids.

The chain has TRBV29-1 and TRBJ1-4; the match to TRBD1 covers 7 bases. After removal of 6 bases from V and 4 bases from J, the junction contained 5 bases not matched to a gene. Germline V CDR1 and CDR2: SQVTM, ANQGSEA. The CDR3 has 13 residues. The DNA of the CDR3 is TGCAGCGTCCCCGGACAGGATAATGAAAAACTGTTTTTT. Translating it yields CSVPGQDNEKLFF.

CDR3 DNA sequence: TGTGCCAGCAGCGCCCCACCGGGACAGGGGACCCATAGCAATCAGCCCCAGCATTTT. It yields the protein CASSAPPGQGTHSNQPQHF. The V and J genes are TRBV7-3 and TRBJ1-5, with 10 bases that match TRBD1. V shed 5 bases, J shed 0 bases, and the junction held 13 bases outside the gene matches. This CDR3 contains 19 residues. Germline V CDR1 and CDR2: SGHTA, FQGTGA.

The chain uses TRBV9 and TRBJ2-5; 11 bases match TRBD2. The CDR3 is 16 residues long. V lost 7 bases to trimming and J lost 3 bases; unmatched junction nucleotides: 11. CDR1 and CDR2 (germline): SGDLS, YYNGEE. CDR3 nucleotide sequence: TGTGCCAGCTCAGTTGGCTTGGGACTAGCGGAAGAGACCCAGTACTTC. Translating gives CASSVGLGLAEETQYF.

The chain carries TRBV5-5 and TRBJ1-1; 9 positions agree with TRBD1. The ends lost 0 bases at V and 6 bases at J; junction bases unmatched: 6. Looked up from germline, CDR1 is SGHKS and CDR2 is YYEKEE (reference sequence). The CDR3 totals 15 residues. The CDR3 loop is CASSLGWTGVSEAFF. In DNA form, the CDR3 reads TGTGCCAGCAGCTTGGGTTGGACAGGGGTATCTGAAGCTTTCTTT.

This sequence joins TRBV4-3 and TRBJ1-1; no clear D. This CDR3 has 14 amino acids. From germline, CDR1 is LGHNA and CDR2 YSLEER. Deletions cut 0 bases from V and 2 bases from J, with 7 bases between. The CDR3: CASSQEVTNTEAFF. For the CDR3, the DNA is TGCGCCAGCAGCCAAGAGGTGACAAACACTGAAGCTTTCTTT.

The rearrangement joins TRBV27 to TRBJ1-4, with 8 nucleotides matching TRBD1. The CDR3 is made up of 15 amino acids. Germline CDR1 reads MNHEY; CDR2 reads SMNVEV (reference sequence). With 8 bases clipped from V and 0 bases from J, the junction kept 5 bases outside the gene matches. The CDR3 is CASGDRGATNEKLFF. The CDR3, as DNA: TGTGCCAGCGGAGACAGGGGAGCAACTAATGAAAAACTGTTTTTT.

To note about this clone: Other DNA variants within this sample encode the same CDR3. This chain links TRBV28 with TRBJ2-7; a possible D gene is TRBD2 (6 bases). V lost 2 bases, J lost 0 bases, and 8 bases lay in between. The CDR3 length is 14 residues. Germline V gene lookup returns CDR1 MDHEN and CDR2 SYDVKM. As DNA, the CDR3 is TGTGCCAGCAGTTTAGTCGGGAGCTCCTACGAGCAGTACTTC. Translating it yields CASSLVGSSYEQYF.

Here the CDR3 reads CASKDRGLTEAFF. CDR3 DNA: TGTGCCAGCAAGGACAGGGGGCTGACTGAAGCTTTCTTT. The chain recombines TRBV19 with TRBJ1-1; TRBD1 matches 11 bases. Germline V gives CDR1 LNHDA, CDR2 SQIVND (reference sequence). The V segment lost 9 bases and the J segment 5 bases; nucleotides outside the gene matches: 5. The CDR3 length is 13 residues.

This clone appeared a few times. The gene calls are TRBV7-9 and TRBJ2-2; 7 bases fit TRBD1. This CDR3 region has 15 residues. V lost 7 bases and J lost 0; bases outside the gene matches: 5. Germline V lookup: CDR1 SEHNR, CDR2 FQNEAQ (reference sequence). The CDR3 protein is CASKQGHTNTGELFF. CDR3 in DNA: TGTGCCAGCAAACAGGGGCATACGAACACCGGGGAGCTGTTTTTT. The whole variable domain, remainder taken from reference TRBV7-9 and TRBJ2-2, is DTGVSQNPRHKITKRGQNVTFRCDPISEHNRLYWYRQTLGQGPEFLTYFQNEAQLEKSRLLSDRFSAERPKGSFSTLEIQRTEQGDSAMYLCASKQGHTNTGELFFGEGSRLTVL.

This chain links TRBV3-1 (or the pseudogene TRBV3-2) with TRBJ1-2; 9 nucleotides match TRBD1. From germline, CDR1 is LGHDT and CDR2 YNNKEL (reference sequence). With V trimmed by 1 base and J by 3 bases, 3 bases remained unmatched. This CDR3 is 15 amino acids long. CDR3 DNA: TGTGCCAGCAGCCAAGGGGGACAGGGACACTATGGCTACACCTTC. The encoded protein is CASSQGGQGHYGYTF.

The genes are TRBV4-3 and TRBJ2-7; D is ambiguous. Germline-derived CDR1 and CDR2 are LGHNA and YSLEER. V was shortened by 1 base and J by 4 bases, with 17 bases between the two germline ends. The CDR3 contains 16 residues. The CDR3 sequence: CASSQAVASRTYEQYF. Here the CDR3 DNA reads TGCGCCAGCAGCCAAGCGGTAGCTTCCAGAACTTACGAGCAGTACTTC.

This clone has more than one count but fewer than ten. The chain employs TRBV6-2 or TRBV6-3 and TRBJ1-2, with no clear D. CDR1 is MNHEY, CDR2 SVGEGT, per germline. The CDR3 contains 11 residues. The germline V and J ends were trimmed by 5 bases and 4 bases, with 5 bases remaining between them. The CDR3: CASSPSYGYTF. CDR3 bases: TGTGCCAGCAGTCCGTCCTATGGCTACACCTTC.

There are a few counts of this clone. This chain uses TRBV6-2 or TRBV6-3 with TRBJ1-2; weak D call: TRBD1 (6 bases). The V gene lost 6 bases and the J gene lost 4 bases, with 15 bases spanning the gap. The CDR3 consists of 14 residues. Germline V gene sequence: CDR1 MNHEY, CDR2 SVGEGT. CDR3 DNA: TGTGCCAGCAGCCTACAGGGTTCGGGCTATGGCTACACCTTC. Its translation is CASSLQGSGYGYTF.